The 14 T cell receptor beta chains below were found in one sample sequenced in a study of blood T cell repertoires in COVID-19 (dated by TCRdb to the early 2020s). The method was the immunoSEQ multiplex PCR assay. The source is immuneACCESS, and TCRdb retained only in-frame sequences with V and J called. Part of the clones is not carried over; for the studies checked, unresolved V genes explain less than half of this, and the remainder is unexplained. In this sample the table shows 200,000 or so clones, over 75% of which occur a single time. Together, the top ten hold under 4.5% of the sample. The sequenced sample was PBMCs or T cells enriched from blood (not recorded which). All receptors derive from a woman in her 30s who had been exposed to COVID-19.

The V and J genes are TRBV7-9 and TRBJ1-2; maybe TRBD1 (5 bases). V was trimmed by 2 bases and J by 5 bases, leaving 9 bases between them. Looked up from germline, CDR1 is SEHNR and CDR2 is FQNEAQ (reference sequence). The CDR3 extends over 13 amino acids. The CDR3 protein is CASSLKDTYGYTF. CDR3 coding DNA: TGTGCCAGCAGCTTAAAGGACACGTATGGCTACACCTTC.

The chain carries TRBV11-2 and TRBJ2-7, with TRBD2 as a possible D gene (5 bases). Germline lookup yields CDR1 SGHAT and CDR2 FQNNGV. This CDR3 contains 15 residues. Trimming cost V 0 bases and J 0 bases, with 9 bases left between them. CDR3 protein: CASSLEVASSYEQYF. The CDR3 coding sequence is TGTGCCAGCAGCTTAGAGGTAGCGAGCTCCTACGAGCAGTACTTC.

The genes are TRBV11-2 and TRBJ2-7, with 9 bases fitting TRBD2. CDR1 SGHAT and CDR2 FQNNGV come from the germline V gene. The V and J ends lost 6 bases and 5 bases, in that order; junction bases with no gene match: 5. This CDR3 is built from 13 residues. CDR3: CASRAGGQHEQYF. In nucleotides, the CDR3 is TGTGCCAGCAGGGCGGGAGGGCAGCACGAGCAGTACTTC. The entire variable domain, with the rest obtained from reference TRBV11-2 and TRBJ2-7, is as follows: EAGVAQSPRYKIIEKRQSVAFWCNPISGHATLYWYQQILGQGPKLLIQFQNNGVVDDSQLPKDRFSAERLKGVDSTLKIQPAKLEDSAVYLCASRAGGQHEQYFGPGTRLTVT.

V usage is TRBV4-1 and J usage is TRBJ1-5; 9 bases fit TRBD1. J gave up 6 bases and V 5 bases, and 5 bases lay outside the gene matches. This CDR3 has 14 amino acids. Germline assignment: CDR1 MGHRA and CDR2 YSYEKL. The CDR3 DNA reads TGCGCCAGCAGCGAAACAGGGGGCGCTCAGCCCCAGCATTTT. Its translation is CASSETGGAQPQHF.

DNA of the CDR3: TGTGCCAGCAGTTTCGCCGGGAGAACCTACAATGAGCAGTTCTTC. Its protein product is CASSFAGRTYNEQFF. This chain links TRBV27 with TRBJ2-1, with D perhaps TRBD2 (6 bases). CDR3 length equals 15 residues. V dropped 3 bases and J dropped 2 bases, with 11 bases sitting between them. CDR1 and CDR2 from the germline V gene are MNHEY and SMNVEV (reference sequence).

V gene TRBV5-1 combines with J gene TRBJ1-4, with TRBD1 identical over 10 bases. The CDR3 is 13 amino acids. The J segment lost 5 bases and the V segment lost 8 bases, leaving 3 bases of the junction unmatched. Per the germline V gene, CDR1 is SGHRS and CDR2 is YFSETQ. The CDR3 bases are TGCGCCAGTCGACAGGGGGCGAATGAAAAACTGTTTTTT. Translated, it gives CASRQGANEKLFF.

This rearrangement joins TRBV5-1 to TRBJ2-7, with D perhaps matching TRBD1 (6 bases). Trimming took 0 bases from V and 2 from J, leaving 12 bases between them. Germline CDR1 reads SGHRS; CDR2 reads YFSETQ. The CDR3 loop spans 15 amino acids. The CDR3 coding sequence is TGCGCCAGCAGCTTGGTACAGGGCCAGGCCTACGAGCAGTACTTC. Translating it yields CASSLVQGQAYEQYF.

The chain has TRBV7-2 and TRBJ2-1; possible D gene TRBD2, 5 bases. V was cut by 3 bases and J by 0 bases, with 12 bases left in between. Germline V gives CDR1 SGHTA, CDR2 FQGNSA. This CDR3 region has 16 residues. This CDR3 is CASSFGIGSSYNEQFF. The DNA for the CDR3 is TGTGCCAGCAGCTTTGGAATAGGGAGCTCCTACAATGAGCAGTTCTTC.

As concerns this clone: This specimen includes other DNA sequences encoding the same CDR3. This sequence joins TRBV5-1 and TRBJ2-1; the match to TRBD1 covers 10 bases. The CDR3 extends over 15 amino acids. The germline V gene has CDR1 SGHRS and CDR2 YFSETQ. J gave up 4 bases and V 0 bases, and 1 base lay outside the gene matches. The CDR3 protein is CASSLGTGGYNEQFF. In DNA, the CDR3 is TGCGCCAGCAGCTTGGGGACAGGGGGGTACAATGAGCAGTTCTTC.

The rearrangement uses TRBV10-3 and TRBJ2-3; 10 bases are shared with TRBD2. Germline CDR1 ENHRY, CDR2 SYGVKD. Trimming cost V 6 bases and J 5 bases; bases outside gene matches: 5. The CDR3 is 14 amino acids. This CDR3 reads CAISPGLARDTQYF. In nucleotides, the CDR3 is TGTGCCATCAGCCCGGGACTAGCGAGAGATACGCAGTATTTT.

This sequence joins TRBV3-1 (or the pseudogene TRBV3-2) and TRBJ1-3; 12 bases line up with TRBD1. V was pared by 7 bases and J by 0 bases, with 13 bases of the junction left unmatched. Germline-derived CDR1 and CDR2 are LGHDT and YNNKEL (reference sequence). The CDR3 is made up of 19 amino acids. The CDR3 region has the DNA TGTGCCAGCAATGCCGGGACAGGGGGCCTTAGTGCCTCTGGAAACACCATATATTTT. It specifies CASNAGTGGLSASGNTIYF.

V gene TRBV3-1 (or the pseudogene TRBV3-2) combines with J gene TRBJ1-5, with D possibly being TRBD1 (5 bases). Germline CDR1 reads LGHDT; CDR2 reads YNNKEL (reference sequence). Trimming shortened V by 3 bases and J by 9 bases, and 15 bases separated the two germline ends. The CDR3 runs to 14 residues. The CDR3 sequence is CASSHLAAGGPQHF. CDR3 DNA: TGTGCCAGCAGCCACCTGGCGGCCGGGGGGCCCCAGCATTTT.

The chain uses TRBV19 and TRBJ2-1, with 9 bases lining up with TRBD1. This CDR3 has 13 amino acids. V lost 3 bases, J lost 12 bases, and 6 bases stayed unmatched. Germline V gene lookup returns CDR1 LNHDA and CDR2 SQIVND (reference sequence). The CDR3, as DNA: TGTGCCAGTAGTATGGTGGAGGACAGGGGGCAGTTCTTC. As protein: CASSMVEDRGQFF.

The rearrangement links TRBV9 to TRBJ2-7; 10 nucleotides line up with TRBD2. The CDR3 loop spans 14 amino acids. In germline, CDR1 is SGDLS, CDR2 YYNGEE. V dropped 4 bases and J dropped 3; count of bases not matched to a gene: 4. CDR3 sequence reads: CASSPAGGLYEQYF. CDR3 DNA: TGTGCCAGCAGCCCAGCGGGAGGGCTCTACGAGCAGTACTTC.